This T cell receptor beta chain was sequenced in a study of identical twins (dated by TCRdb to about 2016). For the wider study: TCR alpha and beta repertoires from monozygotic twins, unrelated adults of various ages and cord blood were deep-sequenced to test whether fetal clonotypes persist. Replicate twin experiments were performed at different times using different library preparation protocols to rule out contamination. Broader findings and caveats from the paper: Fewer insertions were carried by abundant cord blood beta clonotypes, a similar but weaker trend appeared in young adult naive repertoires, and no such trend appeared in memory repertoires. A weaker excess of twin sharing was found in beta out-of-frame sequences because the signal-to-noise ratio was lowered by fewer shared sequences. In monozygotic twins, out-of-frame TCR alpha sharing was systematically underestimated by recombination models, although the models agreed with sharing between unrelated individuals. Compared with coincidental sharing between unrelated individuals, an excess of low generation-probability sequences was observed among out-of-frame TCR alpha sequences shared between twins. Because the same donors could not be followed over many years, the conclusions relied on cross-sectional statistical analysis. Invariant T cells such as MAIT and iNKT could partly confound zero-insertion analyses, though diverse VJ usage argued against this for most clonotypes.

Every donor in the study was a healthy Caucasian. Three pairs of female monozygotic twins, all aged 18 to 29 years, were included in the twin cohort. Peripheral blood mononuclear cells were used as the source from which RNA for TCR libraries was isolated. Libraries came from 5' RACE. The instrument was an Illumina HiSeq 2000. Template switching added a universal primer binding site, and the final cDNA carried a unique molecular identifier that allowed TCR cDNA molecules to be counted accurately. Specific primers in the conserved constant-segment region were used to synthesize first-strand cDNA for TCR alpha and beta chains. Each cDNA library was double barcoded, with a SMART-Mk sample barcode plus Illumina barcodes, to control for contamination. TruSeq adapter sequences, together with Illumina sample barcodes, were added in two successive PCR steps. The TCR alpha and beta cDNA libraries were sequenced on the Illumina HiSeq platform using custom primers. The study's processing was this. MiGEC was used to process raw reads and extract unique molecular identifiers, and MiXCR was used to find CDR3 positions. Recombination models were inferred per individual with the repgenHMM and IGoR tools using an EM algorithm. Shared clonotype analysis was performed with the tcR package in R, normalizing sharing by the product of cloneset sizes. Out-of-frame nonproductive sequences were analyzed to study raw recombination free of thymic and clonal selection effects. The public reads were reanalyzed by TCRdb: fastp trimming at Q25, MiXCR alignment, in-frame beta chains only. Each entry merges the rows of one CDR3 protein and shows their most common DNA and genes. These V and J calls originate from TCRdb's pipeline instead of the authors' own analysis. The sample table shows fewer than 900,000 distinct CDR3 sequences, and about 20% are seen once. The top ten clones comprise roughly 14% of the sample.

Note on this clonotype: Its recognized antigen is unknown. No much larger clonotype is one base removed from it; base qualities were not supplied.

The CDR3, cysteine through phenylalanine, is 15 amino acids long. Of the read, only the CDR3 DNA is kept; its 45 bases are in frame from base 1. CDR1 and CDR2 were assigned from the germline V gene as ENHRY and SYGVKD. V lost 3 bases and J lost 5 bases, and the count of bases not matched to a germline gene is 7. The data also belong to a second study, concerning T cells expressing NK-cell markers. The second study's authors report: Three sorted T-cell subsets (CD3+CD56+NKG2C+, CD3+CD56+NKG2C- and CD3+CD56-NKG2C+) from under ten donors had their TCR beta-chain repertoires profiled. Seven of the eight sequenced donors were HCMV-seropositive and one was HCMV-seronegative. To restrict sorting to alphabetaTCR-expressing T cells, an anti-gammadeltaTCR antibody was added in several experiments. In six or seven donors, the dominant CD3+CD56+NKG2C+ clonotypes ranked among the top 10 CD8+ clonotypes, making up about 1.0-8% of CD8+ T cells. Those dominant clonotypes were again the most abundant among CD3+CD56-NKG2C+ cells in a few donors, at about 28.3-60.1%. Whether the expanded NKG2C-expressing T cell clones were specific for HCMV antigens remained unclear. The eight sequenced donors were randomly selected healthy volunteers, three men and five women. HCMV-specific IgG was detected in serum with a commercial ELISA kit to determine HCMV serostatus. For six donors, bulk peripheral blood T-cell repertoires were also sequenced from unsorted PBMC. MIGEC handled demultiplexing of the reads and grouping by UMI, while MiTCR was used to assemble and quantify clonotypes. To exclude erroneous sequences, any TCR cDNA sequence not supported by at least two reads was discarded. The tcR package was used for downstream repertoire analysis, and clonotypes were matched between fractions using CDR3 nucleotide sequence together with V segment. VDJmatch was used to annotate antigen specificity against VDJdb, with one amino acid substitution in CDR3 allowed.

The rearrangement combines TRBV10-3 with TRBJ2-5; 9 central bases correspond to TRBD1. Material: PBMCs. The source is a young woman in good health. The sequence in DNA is TGTGCCATCAGTGATCCGGGACAGGGAGGGGAGACCCAGTACTTC. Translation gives CAISDPGQGGETQYF.